The source of this T cell receptor beta chain is a study of blood T cell repertoires in COVID-19. Study information: Sources were T cells, B-cell-depleted T cells, or PBMCs; the material itself was cDNA or gDNA.

Original data processing: Reference gene primer amplification gave nucleated cell count estimates. Only in-frame clones appear in the TCRdb table, and some are missing; sequencing was by immunoSEQ multiplex PCR. V, J and clone size derive from that table, while D and trimming were established from the DNA sequence. This sample has fewer than 90,000 clones; 70% to 90% occur once, and the top ten carry about 4%. The CDR3 sequence is 14 residues long. Germline CDR1 and CDR2: ENHRY and SYGVKD. Trimming took off 4 bases at V and 1 base at J, with 10 bases between the two ends. The sequence was collected from a man in his sixties or seventies with active COVID-19. The chain uses TRBV10-3 and TRBJ1-1, with D maybe TRBD1 (5 bases). The material sequenced was peripheral blood. The CDR3: CAISGQGRNTEAFF. DNA of the CDR3: TGTGCCATCAGTGGGCAGGGAAGGAACACTGAAGCTTTCTTT.